The clone carrying this TCR beta chain has at least ten counts. TCRdb re-analysed the RT-PCR reads in MiXCR, keeping a single row per CDR3 protein. The repertoire holds more than 75,000 distinct CDR3 sequences, with roughly 4.9% as singletons. The data are from a study of patients and donors after allogeneic stem cell transplantation. V was clipped by 5 bases and J by 2 bases; unmatched bases: 18. Germline V gene lookup returns CDR1 SGHDT and CDR2 YYEEEE. The CDR3 has 18 residues. This chain uses TRBV5-6 with TRBJ2-7, with 8 nucleotides matching TRBD1. The sequenced material came from blood, either unsorted or a sorted T cell fraction (not recorded which). The TCR sequence derives from a human donor who was either an allogeneic HSCT recipient or a stem cell or donor lymphocyte infusion donor (not recorded which). It is not recorded whose cells these are; they may come from a transplant donor. The CDR3 DNA is TGTGCCAGCAGATCGTCGGGCAGGGGGCGTTCAGTCCCCTACGAGCAGTACTTC. As protein: CASRSSGRGRSVPYEQYF.